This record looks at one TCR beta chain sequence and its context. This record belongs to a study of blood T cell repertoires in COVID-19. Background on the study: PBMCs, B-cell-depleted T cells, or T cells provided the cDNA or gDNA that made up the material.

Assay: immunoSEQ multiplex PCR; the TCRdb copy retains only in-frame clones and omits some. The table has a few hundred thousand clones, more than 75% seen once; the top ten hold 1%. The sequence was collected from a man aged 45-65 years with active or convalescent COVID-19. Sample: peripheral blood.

DNA for the CDR3: TGTGCCAGCAGCCCCCCCGGACTAGCGGGGTTAAGGTTCTTC. It is translated as CASSPPGLAGLRFF. The rearrangement joins TRBV7-3 to TRBJ2-1, with 12 bases aligning to TRBD2. Germline V CDR1 and CDR2: SGHTA, FQGTGA. The CDR3 has 14 amino acids. Losses at the gene ends were 5 bases for V and 15 bases for J; bases not matched to a gene: 11.